These 25 T cell receptor beta chains were all obtained from the same sample, sequenced in a study of cytomegalovirus exposure and HLA in healthy donors (dated by TCRdb to about 2017). The library relied on the immunoSEQ multiplex PCR assay. For the multiplex PCR, a mixture combining 60 forward primers for TCR Vbeta segments and 13 reverse primers for TCR Jbeta segments was used. This immuneACCESS table, as held by TCRdb, lists in-frame sequences with V and J called but not all clones. Of the missing ones, under half trace to an unresolved V gene in checked studies; the others have no known cause. The sample's table lists a count of fewer than 130,000 clones. Of the sample, 0.55% to 0.6% falls within the top ten clones. Material for sequencing was PBMCs. The receptors shown here come from a man between 50 and 59 years old in good health and CMV-seronegative.

V usage is TRBV11-2 and J usage is TRBJ2-1; D is undetermined. The CDR3 sequence is 14 residues long. V lost 5 bases and J lost 0, with 8 bases in between. Germline V gene lookup returns CDR1 SGHAT and CDR2 FQNNGV. CDR3 loop: CASSARSSYNEQFF. CDR3 sequence (DNA): TGTGCCAGCAGCGCAAGGAGCTCCTACAATGAGCAGTTCTTC. Full variable domain (remainder filled in from reference TRBV11-2 and TRBJ2-1): EAGVAQSPRYKIIEKRQSVAFWCNPISGHATLYWYQQILGQGPKLLIQFQNNGVVDDSQLPKDRFSAERLKGVDSTLKIQPAKLEDSAVYLCASSARSSYNEQFFGPGTRLTVL.

The chain joins TRBV29-1 to TRBJ2-2; no clear D. The germline CDR1 and CDR2 sequences are SQVTM and ANQGSEA. V shed 3 bases and J shed 2 bases, with 7 bases lying between them. The CDR3 has 13 residues. CDR3 sequence reads: CSVEGTNTGELFF. The CDR3 DNA is TGCAGCGTTGAGGGCACAAACACCGGGGAGCTGTTTTTT.

The genes are TRBV5-1 and TRBJ2-1; no firm D call. CDR3 length equals 16 residues. Looked up from germline, CDR1 is SGHRS and CDR2 is YFSETQ. V was clipped by 4 bases and J by 3 bases, with 17 bases between them. For the CDR3, the DNA is TGCGCCAGCAGCCACACCGGAGTCGAGGTCTACAATGAGCAGTTCTTC. Its protein is CASSHTGVEVYNEQFF.

V usage is TRBV19 and J usage is TRBJ1-2; D not resolved. The CDR3 length is 14 residues. Germline CDR1 is LNHDA and CDR2 is SQIVND (reference sequence). The ends were cut back, 1 base at V and 2 bases at J, with 8 bases in the middle. The CDR3 here is CASSIGGGNYGYTF. DNA for the CDR3: TGTGCCAGTAGTATAGGAGGCGGAAACTATGGCTACACCTTC.

Here the CDR3 DNA reads TGTGCCAGCTCACCCGGGGGAGAGTATGGCTACACCTTC. Translated, it gives CASSPGGEYGYTF. This chain joins TRBV18 and TRBJ1-2; D is perhaps TRBD1 (5 bases). Germline loops: CDR1 KGHSH, CDR2 LQKENI. There are 13 residues in the CDR3. Trimming took 3 bases from V and 5 from J, leaving 10 bases between them.

V is TRBV18 and J is TRBJ2-1; TRBD2 agrees at 11 bases. This CDR3 region has 16 residues. V lost 2 bases and J lost 10; bases outside the gene matches: 10. CDR1 is KGHSH, CDR2 LQKENI, per germline. The CDR3 DNA follows: TGTGCCAGCTCACCAACGGGTCTAGCGGGAGGACAAGAGCAGTTCTTC. It translates to CASSPTGLAGGQEQFF. Based on the CDR3 plus reference TRBV18 and TRBJ2-1, the full variable domain is NAGVMQNPRHLVRRRGQEARLRCSPMKGHSHVYWYRQLPEEGLKFMVYLQKENIIDESGMPKERFSAEFPKEGPSILRIQQVVRGDSAAYFCASSPTGLAGGQEQFFGPGTRLTVL.

The rearrangement joins TRBV7-2 to TRBJ1-3; 9 bases are shared with TRBD1. The CDR3 length is 17 residues. Germline loops: CDR1 SGHTA, CDR2 FQGNSA. V shed 1 base and J 0 bases; nucleotides not matched to a gene: 4. The CDR3, as DNA: TGTGCCAGCAGCTTAGTTGGACAGGGGCACTCTGGAAACACCATATATTTT. It codes for CASSLVGQGHSGNTIYF.

The chain uses TRBV5-6 and TRBJ2-7, with D possibly matching TRBD1 (6 bases). The V gene lost 2 bases and the J gene lost 9 bases, with 12 bases spanning the gap. The CDR3 loop spans 12 amino acids. Germline V lookup: CDR1 SGHDT, CDR2 YYEEEE. The CDR3: CASSLYRAGQYF. In nucleotides, the CDR3 is TGTGCCAGCAGCTTATACAGGGCGGGGCAGTACTTC. The full variable domain, rest sourced from reference TRBV5-6 and TRBJ2-7, is DAGVTQSPTHLIKTRGQQVTLRCSPKSGHDTVSWYQQALGQGPQFIFQYYEEEERQRGNFPDRFSGHQFPNYSSELNVNALLLGDSALYLCASSLYRAGQYFGPGTRLTVT.

The V gene is TRBV4-2, the J gene TRBJ2-1; possibly TRBD1 for D (6 bases). V lost 6 bases to trimming and J lost 5 bases, with 17 bases between them. The CDR3 runs to 15 residues. CDR1 and CDR2 from the germline V gene are LGHNA and YNFKEQ. The CDR3 nucleotides read TGTGCCAGCAGGCTACAGGGTGCTTTCCACAATGAGCAGTTCTTC. Protein product: CASRLQGAFHNEQFF.

The rearrangement joins TRBV14 to TRBJ1-2; D remains ambiguous. The V gene's germline CDR1 is SGHDN and CDR2 FVKESK. The ends were cut back, 1 base at V and 2 bases at J, with 8 bases in the middle. CDR3 size: 14 residues. CDR3 DNA: TGTGCCAGCAGCCAAGGAGGCAGAAACTATGGCTACACCTTC. Translation gives CASSQGGRNYGYTF.

The CDR3 DNA is TGTGCCAGCAGCCCTCGACACCTCGATACGCAGTATTTT. As protein: CASSPRHLDTQYF. The V call is TRBV9, the J call TRBJ2-3; D not certain. Germline V gives CDR1 SGDLS, CDR2 YYNGEE. Trimming took off 4 bases at V and 6 bases at J, with 12 bases between the two ends. The CDR3 is made up of 13 amino acids.

CDR3 residues: CASSVTGGSYNEQFF. The CDR3 coding sequence is TGTGCCAGCAGTGTCACAGGGGGCTCCTACAATGAGCAGTTCTTC. The rearrangement joins TRBV25-1 to TRBJ2-1, with 8 bases aligning to TRBD1. The trim removed 4 bases at V and 0 bases at J, leaving 2 bases unmatched. Per the germline V gene, CDR1 is MGHDK and CDR2 is SYGVNS. The CDR3 has 15 amino acids.

This chain links TRBV4-3 with TRBJ2-7; TRBD1 matches 12 bases. Germline CDR1 reads LGHNA; CDR2 reads YSLEER. J gave up 3 bases and V 3 bases, and 3 bases lay outside the gene matches. The CDR3 totals 15 residues. CDR3 bases: TGCGCCAGCAGCCAGGGACAGGGGGCAGTCTACGAGCAGTACTTC. The encoded protein is CASSQGQGAVYEQYF.

This chain uses TRBV11-3 with TRBJ2-2, with 10 bases aligning to TRBD2. Trimming removed 7 bases from V and 3 bases from J; junction bases left unmatched: 8. CDR3 size: 16 residues. In germline, CDR1 is SGHNT, CDR2 YENEEA. The CDR3: CASKTGTSVDTGELFF. As DNA, the CDR3 is TGTGCCAGCAAGACCGGGACTAGCGTTGACACCGGGGAGCTGTTTTTT.

DNA for the CDR3: TGTGCCAGCTCACCACCGAATGTACAGGGAAATTCACCCCTCCACTTT. Protein product: CASSPPNVQGNSPLHF. The rearrangement links TRBV18 to TRBJ1-6; D may be TRBD1 (6 bases). The CDR3 contains 16 residues. V was cut by 0 bases and J by 7 bases, with 13 bases left in between. Germline CDR1 reads KGHSH; CDR2 reads LQKENI. Complete variable domain (other parts from reference TRBV18 and TRBJ1-6): NAGVMQNPRHLVRRRGQEARLRCSPMKGHSHVYWYRQLPEEGLKFMVYLQKENIIDESGMPKERFSAEFPKEGPSILRIQQVVRGDSAAYFCASSPPNVQGNSPLHFGNGTRLTVT.

The chain recombines TRBV10-1 with TRBJ2-7, with D maybe TRBD2 (5 bases). The CDR3 has 13 amino acids. V shed 3 bases and J shed 1 base, with 7 bases lying between them. Germline CDR1 is WNHNN and CDR2 is SYGVQD (reference sequence). CDR3 sequence: CASSDEGSYEQYF. The CDR3 DNA sequence: TGCGCCAGCAGTGATGAGGGATCCTACGAGCAGTACTTC.

The chain recombines TRBV27 with TRBJ1-3; 7 bases are a match to TRBD1. CDR1 and CDR2 (germline): MNHEY, SMNVEV (reference sequence). Germline trimming cut 7 bases from V and 0 bases from J; bases unmatched to any gene: 3. The CDR3 runs to 14 residues. The CDR3 protein is CASKGTVSGNTIYF. The CDR3 DNA follows: TGTGCCAGCAAGGGGACAGTCTCTGGAAACACCATATATTTT.

This chain connects TRBV4-3 to TRBJ2-7; 10 bases match TRBD2. Germline values: CDR1 LGHNA, CDR2 YSLEER. This CDR3 has 14 residues. The trim removed 3 bases at V and 12 bases at J, leaving 11 bases unmatched. The CDR3 sequence: CASSQFIAGGLVYF. The CDR3 DNA reads TGCGCCAGCAGCCAGTTCATAGCGGGAGGCCTGGTGTACTTC.

V gene TRBV7-2 combines with J gene TRBJ1-6, with D tentatively TRBD1 (6 bases). CDR1 and CDR2 (germline): SGHTA, FQGNSA. The CDR3 runs to 15 residues. V was trimmed by 6 bases and J by 5 bases, leaving 14 bases between them. The CDR3 DNA reads as TGTGCCAGCAGGAAATGGACAGCGGATAATTCACCCCTCCACTTT. This codes for CASRKWTADNSPLHF.

For the CDR3, the DNA is TGTGCCAGCAACCTAATAGCGGGAATGAACACTGAAGCTTTCTTT. It specifies CASNLIAGMNTEAFF. V and J are TRBV9 and TRBJ1-1; D is unresolved. The CDR3 covers 15 residues. The germline V and J ends were trimmed by 6 bases and 0 bases, with 15 bases remaining between them. Per the germline V gene, CDR1 is SGDLS and CDR2 is YYNGEE.

The chain joins TRBV4-3 to TRBJ1-2; 9 bases match TRBD1. With V trimmed by 3 bases and J by 9 bases, 14 bases remained unmatched. CDR1 is LGHNA, CDR2 YSLEER, per germline. This CDR3 is built from 16 residues. The CDR3 DNA reads as TGCGCCAGCAGCCACATACAGGGGGCGGGTGGTGGGCGCTACACCTTC. Residues: CASSHIQGAGGGRYTF.

V gene TRBV7-3 combines with J gene TRBJ2-2; TRBD1 is a possible D gene (6 bases). The V end was cut by 3 bases, the J end by 2 bases, with 13 bases between. The CDR3 is made up of 16 amino acids. CDR1 is SGHTA and CDR2 is FQGTGA in the germline V gene. CDR3 sequence (DNA): TGTGCCAGCAGCTTCTCCGGGACAACCAACACCGGGGAGCTGTTTTTT. Its translation: CASSFSGTTNTGELFF.

The J gene is TRBJ2-3, the V gene TRBV5-6; 8 nucleotides match TRBD2. There are 16 residues in the CDR3. J lost 6 bases, V lost 2 bases, and 11 bases had no gene match. Germline lookup yields CDR1 SGHDT and CDR2 YYEEEE. The CDR3 sequence: CASSLNGGDLWDTQYF. As DNA, the CDR3 is TGTGCCAGCAGCTTAAACGGGGGGGATCTTTGGGATACGCAGTATTTT.

This rearrangement joins TRBV10-1 to TRBJ2-3, with unresolved D. V was shortened by 0 bases and J by 0 bases, with 13 bases between the two germline ends. Germline loops: CDR1 WNHNN, CDR2 SYGVQD (reference sequence). The CDR3 is 17 amino acids. The CDR3 is CASSESRMMSSTDTQYF. In DNA form, the CDR3 reads TGCGCCAGCAGTGAGTCGCGTATGATGTCAAGCACAGATACGCAGTATTTT.

The CDR3: CASSPDRLGEQYF. The CDR3 DNA follows: TGTGCCAGCAGCCCGGACAGGCTCGGCGAGCAGTACTTC. The J gene is TRBJ2-7, the V gene TRBV7-9; 7 bases are a match to TRBD1. V lost 5 bases, J lost 6 bases, and 7 bases stayed unmatched. The CDR3 is 13 residues long. Per the germline V gene, CDR1 is SEHNR and CDR2 is FQNEAQ (reference sequence).